This T cell receptor beta chain is from a study of cytotoxic CD8 clonotypes in ibrutinib-treated CLL (dated by TCRdb to about 2021). Background for the entire study: In this cohort, about 15 patients were treatment-naive and under 13 were relapsed/refractory, while some 17 had unmutated IGHV. Responses were partial in some 24 patients and complete in 2; after median approximately 5.5 years follow-up, around 14 stayed in remission and some twelve progressed. The response samples were drawn at a median of roughly twelve months into treatment, with a range of roughly 6 to 40 months. Samples averaged about 260,000 productive templates and approximately 100,000 productive rearrangements. Longitudinal samples were available for about 30% of the roughly 90 trial participants. Cryopreserved peripheral blood mononuclear cells were obtained before treatment, at response, and at either sustained remission or disease progression. All remission and progressive disease samples were collected while patients were still receiving ibrutinib.

Regarding this clone: Which antigen it targets is not known. There are no base qualities to consult, and no much larger clone falls within one base.

The goal of deep resolution MiSeq sequencing was a depth between 1 in 1 million and 1 in 200,000 T cells, and coverage averaged 10x per clonotype. The immunoSEQ hsTCRB Kit was used to generate the TCR beta libraries. Per the authors' processing: The data were analyzed with ImmunoSEQ Analyzer and ImmunoSEQ Data Assistant, and V, D and J gene assignments followed IMGT definitions. Clonality, which ranges from 0 to 1, was calculated as one minus the normalized Shannon entropy of productive rearrangement frequencies. Public clonotype analysis was restricted to overrepresented clonotypes comprising at least 0.05% of each patient's repertoire. Approximately 13 age-matched healthy donor repertoires from immuneACCESS served as clonality controls. TCRdb took over this immuneACCESS table, retaining in-frame rearrangements with V and J assigned. Such tables are incomplete; in checked studies, under half of the missing clones stem from an unresolved V gene, and the remainder is unexplained. That table is the source of V, J and clone size, and D and trimming were worked out from the DNA. The sample table shows under 300,000 clones, and 70% are seen once. Less than 20% of the sample is in the top ten clones.

The time point label for this specimen denotes: roughly 2 years on ibrutinib. About 2 micrograms of genomic DNA were extracted from cryopreserved PBMCs for TCR beta library preparation. Longitudinal blood samples from CLL patients on ibrutinib monotherapy underwent high-throughput TCR beta sequencing. Patients were enrolled in a phase 2 open-label single-center ibrutinib monotherapy trial. Points the paper makes about the study in general: At baseline, clonality was higher than in age-matched healthy donors and showed a strong correlation with circulating CD8+ T-cell counts. Public clonotypes were found to be uncommon and were observed to contract or remain stable during treatment; the increase in clonality was shown to reflect expansion of private clonotypes at ibrutinib response. Sampling times were not matched between sustained-remission and progressing patients, and lymph node repertoires were not studied. At ibrutinib response clonality went up, during sustained remission it held steady, and at progression it dropped back toward baseline.

The sequenced sample was PBMCs, obtained after 24 months of ibrutinib treatment. This TCR was sampled from a human donor with chronic lymphocytic leukemia.

The base sequence is TGTGCCAGCAGCTCACGGGACAGGGGCAATGAGCAGTTCTTC. The resulting protein is CASSSRDRGNEQFF. The V and J segments used are TRBV11-3 and TRBJ2-1, and TRBD1 matches 10 of the central bases. According to the germline V gene, CDR1 reads SGHNT and CDR2 reads YENEEA. The junction shows trimming of 4 bases on V and 6 bases on J, and the gene matches do not reach 3 bases of it. Spanning cysteine to phenylalanine, the CDR3 consists of 14 amino acids. Here the CDR3 DNA is all that survives: 42 bases in frame from base 1.